This is a list of T cell receptor beta chains from one sample in a study of response to subunit inactivated influenza vaccine. TCRdb re-analysed the RT-PCR reads in MiXCR, keeping a single row per CDR3 protein. The sample has hundreds of thousands of distinct CDR3 sequences; around 15% are singletons. Material: PBMCs from blood, obtained 14 to 15 days before vaccination. These receptors all come from a man aged 50-59 years who received an inactivated influenza vaccine. The CDR3 runs from the conserved cysteine through the conserved F or W. Fields, in order: V gene, D gene, J gene, clone size, CDR3 DNA, CDR3 protein. A D gene is named only where the DNA matches it firmly. The size field is filled for only some rows; it gives once, few, many or a size class.

v_gene: TRBV15
d_gene: -
j_gene: TRBJ2-1
abundance: -
CDR3nt: TGTGCCACCAGCAGAGTCCGAGACTGGCGGGGCTACAATGAGCAGTTCTTC
CDR3aa: CATSRVRDWRGYNEQFF

v_gene: TRBV18
d_gene: -
j_gene: TRBJ2-1
abundance: -
CDR3nt: TGTGCCAGCTCACCACCTATGGGCTACAATGAGCAGTTCTTC
CDR3aa: CASSPPMGYNEQFF

v_gene: TRBV7-8
d_gene: -
j_gene: TRBJ2-2
abundance: many
CDR3nt: TGTGCCAGCAGGGTTCCCTTAACCGGGGAGCTGTTTTTT
CDR3aa: CASRVPLTGELFF

v_gene: TRBV6-2/TRBV6-3
d_gene: TRBD2
j_gene: TRBJ2-7
abundance: -
CDR3nt: TGTGCCAGCAGATTGACTAGCGGTTCCACCTACGAGCAGTACTTC
CDR3aa: CASRLTSGSTYEQYF

v_gene: TRBV12-3/TRBV12-4
d_gene: -
j_gene: TRBJ1-1
abundance: -
CDR3nt: TGTGCCAGCAGGGCTTTCACTGAAGCTTTCTTT
CDR3aa: CASRAFTEAFF

v_gene: TRBV4-3
d_gene: -
j_gene: TRBJ2-2
abundance: -
CDR3nt: TGCGCCAGCAGCCGGAGGGTGGGGGGGGAGCTGTTTTTT
CDR3aa: CASSRRVGGELFF

v_gene: TRBV7-8
d_gene: TRBD2
j_gene: TRBJ2-7
abundance: few
CDR3nt: TGTGCCAGCACCGTCGGGACTAGCGGTAACGAGCAGTACTTC
CDR3aa: CASTVGTSGNEQYF

v_gene: TRBV5-1
d_gene: -
j_gene: TRBJ2-5
abundance: many
CDR3nt: TGCGCCAGCAGCCTACTAGGAGAAGAGACCCAGTACTTC
CDR3aa: CASSLLGEETQYF

v_gene: TRBV27
d_gene: -
j_gene: TRBJ2-1
abundance: many
CDR3nt: TGTGCCAGCAGGGGGGACTTTTACAATGAGCAGTTCTTC
CDR3aa: CASRGDFYNEQFF

v_gene: TRBV11-2
d_gene: -
j_gene: TRBJ2-5
abundance: -
CDR3nt: TGTGCCAGCAGCTTAGATCCTCAGGCCGGCGAGACCCAGTACTTC
CDR3aa: CASSLDPQAGETQYF

v_gene: TRBV10-3
d_gene: -
j_gene: TRBJ2-6
abundance: few
CDR3nt: TGTGCCAGGACAGTGCCCCTTCCCTCTGGGGCCAACGTCCTGACTTTC
CDR3aa: CARTVPLPSGANVLTF

v_gene: TRBV20-1
d_gene: TRBD2
j_gene: TRBJ2-5
abundance: -
CDR3nt: TGCAGTGCTTCTTCCGGAGGGCTAGCGGGGCCCTTTGTGAAGACCCAGTACTTC
CDR3aa: CSASSGGLAGPFVKTQYF